Below are 29 T cell receptor beta chains sequenced from a single sample in a study of blood T cell repertoires in COVID-19. Clones were read by immunoSEQ multiplex PCR, and TCRdb kept only the in-frame ones, dropping some. The profile shows some 230,000 clones, around 80% of them singletons. What was sequenced was peripheral blood. These receptors all stem from a woman aged 60-75 years who had recovered from COVID-19.

The rearrangement links TRBV3-1 (or the pseudogene TRBV3-2) to TRBJ2-5; possibly TRBD1 for D (6 bases). From germline, CDR1 is LGHDT and CDR2 YNNKEL (reference sequence). CDR3 size: 16 residues. The germline V and J ends were trimmed by 5 bases and 5 bases, with 21 bases remaining between them. The CDR3 loop is CASSYYGTGSGETQYF. In DNA form, the CDR3 reads TGTGCCAGCAGCTACTATGGCACAGGGTCGGGGGAGACCCAGTACTTC.

The chain is built from TRBV7-9 and TRBJ2-3, with 9 bases identical to TRBD2. The CDR3 extends over 15 amino acids. Germline trimming cut 5 bases from V and 4 bases from J; bases unmatched to any gene: 7. CDR1 and CDR2 from the germline V gene are SEHNR and FQNEAQ (reference sequence). The CDR3 sequence is CASSPSGAYSDTQYF. The CDR3 DNA sequence: TGTGCCAGCAGCCCTAGCGGGGCCTACTCAGATACGCAGTATTTT.

The gene calls are TRBV3-1 (or the pseudogene TRBV3-2) and TRBJ1-3; D ambiguous. There are 13 residues in the CDR3. The V and J ends lost 1 base and 7 bases respectively, with 8 bases between them. The germline V gene has CDR1 LGHDT and CDR2 YNNKEL (reference sequence). The CDR3: CASSQGPWNTIYF. CDR3 nucleotides: TGTGCCAGCAGCCAAGGGCCCTGGAACACCATATATTTT.

The chain uses TRBV5-1 and TRBJ2-6; 10 bases are a match to TRBD1. V was pared by 4 bases and J by 0 bases, with 4 bases of the junction left unmatched. CDR3 length equals 17 residues. The germline gives CDR1 SGHRS, CDR2 YFSETQ. DNA for the CDR3: TGCGCCAGCAGCCTAGGACAGGGGGACTCTGGGGCCAACGTCCTGACTTTC. It yields the protein CASSLGQGDSGANVLTF.

The V call is TRBV5-5, the J call TRBJ1-2, with a tentative D call TRBD1 (6 bases). This CDR3 region has 15 residues. Germline V gives CDR1 SGHKS, CDR2 YYEKEE (reference sequence). V was trimmed by 6 bases and J by 8 bases, leaving 23 bases between them. The CDR3 loop reads CASTPMGTSFQGYTF. CDR3 DNA: TGTGCCAGCACCCCGATGGGGACATCCTTTCAGGGCTACACCTTC.

V is TRBV19 and J is TRBJ1-4, with 7 bases lining up with TRBD1. Unmatched junction bases numbered 8, after V lost 9 bases and J lost 7 bases. The germline V gene encodes CDR1 LNHDA and CDR2 SQIVND (reference sequence). This CDR3 is built from 13 residues. CDR3 loop: CASATGAGEKLFF. In DNA form, the CDR3 reads TGTGCCAGCGCAACAGGGGCTGGTGAAAAACTGTTTTTT.

The chain has TRBV7-3 and TRBJ2-1; 9 bases line up with TRBD2. This CDR3 comprises 14 residues. The germline V gene has CDR1 SGHTA and CDR2 FQGTGA. V lost 3 bases and J lost 7; bases outside the gene matches: 4. The chain's CDR3 is CASSFSGRLNEQFF. Here the CDR3 DNA reads TGTGCCAGCAGCTTCAGCGGGAGGTTAAATGAGCAGTTCTTC. The complete variable domain, with remaining parts taken from reference TRBV7-3 and TRBJ2-1, reads GAGVSQTPSNKVTEKGKYVELRCDPISGHTALYWYRQSLGQGPEFLIYFQGTGAADDSGLPNDRFFAVRPEGSVSTLKIQRTERGDSAVYLCASSFSGRLNEQFFGPGTRLTVL.

The rearrangement links TRBV5-1 to TRBJ2-1; TRBD1 matches at 10 bases. V gave up 2 bases and J gave up 9 bases; unmatched junction bases: 11. The CDR3 has 16 residues. Germline lookup yields CDR1 SGHRS and CDR2 YFSETQ. CDR3: CASSLDPGTGDGEQFF. The CDR3, as DNA: TGCGCCAGCAGCTTAGACCCCGGGACAGGGGACGGTGAGCAGTTCTTC.

This chain uses TRBV6-5 with TRBJ1-2, with D perhaps matching TRBD1 (6 bases). CDR3 length equals 14 residues. V lost 4 bases and J 5 bases, leaving 14 bases between the germline ends. Looked up from germline, CDR1 is MNHEY and CDR2 is SVGAGI. Here the CDR3 DNA reads TGTGCCAGCAGTTTCGGGGGGCCGGGGTATGGCTACACCTTC. The encoded protein is CASSFGGPGYGYTF.

The J gene is TRBJ2-2, the V gene TRBV5-4, with D hard to call. Germline loops: CDR1 SGHNT, CDR2 YYREEE (reference sequence). Trimming took 5 bases from V and 0 from J, leaving 8 bases between them. The CDR3 extends over 14 amino acids. The CDR3: CASRRLSNTGELFF. The CDR3 DNA is TGTGCCAGCAGAAGACTGTCGAACACCGGGGAGCTGTTTTTT. The full variable domain, its missing parts supplied by reference TRBV5-4 and TRBJ2-2, is ETGVTQSPTHLIKTRGQQVTLRCSSQSGHNTVSWYQQALGQGPQFIFQYYREEENGRGNFPPRFSGLQFPNYSSELNVNALELDDSALYLCASRRLSNTGELFFGEGSRLTVL.

The chain uses TRBV10-2 and TRBJ1-2; D might be TRBD1 (6 bases). This CDR3 comprises 14 residues. Per germline, CDR1 WSHSY and CDR2 SAAADI. V gave up 7 bases and J gave up 1 base, with 13 bases separating them. The CDR3 bases are TGCGCCAGCAAACAGGACAGAAGTAACTATGGCTACACCTTC. Protein sequence: CASKQDRSNYGYTF.

The chain combines TRBV12-5 with TRBJ2-6; TRBD2 matches at 7 bases. V trimming: 8 bases; J trimming: 0 bases; junction bases outside the gene matches: 10. The CDR3 consists of 17 residues. CDR1 and CDR2 (germline): LGHNT, FRNRAP. In nucleotides, the CDR3 is TGTGCTAGTTGGGACGCTAGCGGAGGCTCTGGGGCCAACGTCCTGACTTTC. Translating gives CASWDASGGSGANVLTF. Using reference TRBV12-5 and TRBJ2-6 for the parts outside the CDR3, the full variable domain is DARVTQTPRHKVTEMGQEVTMRCQPILGHNTVFWYRQTMMQGLELLAYFRNRAPLDDSGMPKDRFSAEMPDATLATLKIQPSEPRDSAVYFCASWDASGGSGANVLTFGAGSRLTVL.

This clone was detected only once. The genes are TRBV4-2 and TRBJ2-1, with 7 bases lining up with TRBD2. The CDR3 totals 20 residues. The ends lost 0 bases at V and 8 bases at J; junction bases unmatched: 22. From germline, CDR1 is LGHNA and CDR2 YNFKEQ. The CDR3 DNA reads TGTGCCAGCAGCCAAGATGAGAGGGCTACGCGTCGGGGGGTCTTGCATGAGCAGTTCTTC. Its translation: CASSQDERATRRGVLHEQFF.

CDR3 protein: CASVDGAGFSDGYTF. The CDR3 DNA reads as TGTGCCAGCGTAGACGGAGCAGGGTTTTCGGATGGCTACACCTTC. The V and J genes are TRBV18 and TRBJ1-2; D might be TRBD1 (5 bases). CDR1 and CDR2 from the germline V gene are KGHSH and LQKENI. The CDR3 loop spans 15 amino acids. The V gene lost 8 bases and the J gene lost 6 bases, with 22 bases spanning the gap.

The chain couples TRBV7-8 to TRBJ1-2; D gene uncertain. V gave up 4 bases and J gave up 0 bases, with 9 bases separating them. From germline, CDR1 is SGHVS and CDR2 FQNEAQ. This CDR3 contains 14 residues. This chain's CDR3 is CASSSTSTNYGYTF. Written as DNA, the CDR3 is TGTGCCAGCAGCTCGACAAGTACTAACTATGGCTACACCTTC.

As regards this clone: This likely traces to a read error, being one base from a far larger clone. Other DNA sequences in the same sample also yield this CDR3. The chain links TRBV5-4 to TRBJ1-6; 8 nucleotides align to TRBD1. This CDR3 has 14 amino acids. In germline, CDR1 is SGHNT, CDR2 YYREEE (reference sequence). J lost 6 bases, V lost 2 bases, and 1 base had no gene match. CDR3 amino acids: CASSLDRGNSPLHF. In DNA, the CDR3 is TGTGCCAGCAGCTTAGACAGGGGTAATTCACCCCTCCACTTT.

This clone was found a few times. The chain uses TRBV7-9 and TRBJ2-1; 8 positions agree with TRBD2. The CDR3 contains 14 residues. The germline V gene has CDR1 SEHNR and CDR2 FQNEAQ (reference sequence). After removal of 0 bases from V and 14 bases from J, the junction contained 9 bases not matched to a gene. Written as DNA, the CDR3 is TGTGCCAGCAGCTTAGCGATCGCGGGGGGCTTTGAGTTCTTC. It specifies CASSLAIAGGFEFF.

There are many counts of this clone. The rearrangement joins TRBV13 to TRBJ2-2; 14 bases match TRBD2. This CDR3 contains 14 residues. CDR1 and CDR2 from the germline V gene are PRHDT and FYEKMQ (reference sequence). Losses at the gene ends were 8 bases for V and 6 bases for J; bases not matched to a gene: 2. The CDR3 region has the DNA TGTGCCAGCCGGACTAGCGGGGGGCCCGGGGAGCTGTTTTTT. It codes for CASRTSGGPGELFF.

The genes are TRBV6-2 or TRBV6-3 and TRBJ2-2; 12 nucleotides line up with TRBD2. V dropped 5 bases and J dropped 9; count of bases not matched to a gene: 10. The CDR3 contains 16 residues. Germline-derived CDR1 and CDR2 are MNHEY and SVGEGT. CDR3 sequence: CASSQLAGGVFRELFF. The CDR3 region has the DNA TGTGCCAGCAGTCAACTAGCGGGGGGCGTGTTTCGGGAGCTGTTTTTT.

This sequence joins TRBV13 and TRBJ2-1, with D possibly being TRBD2 (6 bases). CDR1 is PRHDT, CDR2 FYEKMQ, per germline (reference sequence). The germline V and J ends were trimmed by 5 bases and 6 bases, with 14 bases remaining between them. The CDR3 loop spans 14 amino acids. CDR3 DNA: TGTGCCAGCAGCGGCCGGGGACTGCTCAATGAGCAGTTCTTC. Amino acids: CASSGRGLLNEQFF.

This clone was observed a single time. This chain joins TRBV5-1 and TRBJ2-7; the match to TRBD1 covers 8 bases. The junction had 4 bases not matched to a gene; V was cut back by 0 bases and J by 2 bases. The CDR3 loop spans 15 amino acids. Germline CDR1 and CDR2: SGHRS and YFSETQ. CDR3 sequence: CASSLGQGRTYEQYF. The DNA of the CDR3 is TGCGCCAGCAGCTTGGGACAGGGGAGGACCTACGAGCAGTACTTC.

V usage is TRBV2 and J usage is TRBJ2-7; 8 bases map to TRBD1. This CDR3 is built from 14 residues. CDR1 is SNHLY and CDR2 is FYNNEI in the germline V gene. Trimming removed 3 bases from V and 6 bases from J; junction bases left unmatched: 7. CDR3 in amino acids: CASSDLTGEIEQYF. In nucleotides, the CDR3 is TGTGCCAGCAGTGATTTGACAGGGGAGATCGAGCAGTACTTC.

V and J are TRBV7-9 and TRBJ1-5; no firm D call. V gave up 1 base and J gave up 7 bases, with 5 bases separating them. The CDR3 has 12 amino acids. The germline gives CDR1 SEHNR, CDR2 FQNEAQ (reference sequence). The CDR3 spells CASSLGPQPQHF. DNA of the CDR3: TGTGCCAGCAGCTTAGGGCCACAGCCCCAGCATTTT.

V is TRBV15 and J is TRBJ2-7; D is unclear. The germline V gene encodes CDR1 LNHNV and CDR2 YYDKDF (reference sequence). The V gene lost 1 base and the J gene lost 6 bases, with 7 bases spanning the gap. This CDR3 region has 12 residues. This chain's CDR3 is CATSRGGSEQYF. The CDR3 DNA sequence: TGTGCCACCAGCAGAGGTGGCAGCGAGCAGTACTTC.

This clone showed up just once. The chain uses TRBV14 and TRBJ2-5; D uncertain. Deletions cut 0 bases from V and 7 bases from J, with 9 bases between. The germline CDR1 and CDR2 sequences are SGHDN and FVKESK. The CDR3 is 13 amino acids. The CDR3 sequence is CASSQDGEGTQYF. CDR3 in DNA: TGTGCCAGCAGCCAAGATGGAGAAGGGACCCAGTACTTC.

CDR3 sequence (DNA): TGTGCCAGCAGCATCGGGACAGGCCCCGATCAGCCCCAGCATTTT. Translation: CASSIGTGPDQPQHF. The chain combines TRBV5-5 with TRBJ1-5, with 8 bases fitting TRBD1. V was pared by 4 bases and J by 5 bases, with 8 bases of the junction left unmatched. This CDR3 comprises 15 residues. CDR1 is SGHKS, CDR2 YYEKEE, per germline (reference sequence).

There are a few counts of this clone. The chain joins TRBV12-5 to TRBJ1-5; tentative D call: TRBD1 (5 bases). The V gene's germline CDR1 is LGHNT and CDR2 FRNRAP. This CDR3 contains 12 residues. With 1 base removed from V and 8 bases from J, the gap between germline ends came to 6 bases. The CDR3 region has the DNA TGTGCTAGTGGTTTGGGGGGCAAGCCCCAGCATTTT. It yields the protein CASGLGGKPQHF.

This clone was counted a few times. The rearrangement uses TRBV7-2 and TRBJ2-3; D uncertain. The germline V and J ends were trimmed by 2 bases and 8 bases, with 11 bases remaining between them. CDR3 length equals 13 residues. Germline V lookup: CDR1 SGHTA, CDR2 FQGNSA. CDR3 region: CASSLRLGTTQYF. CDR3 DNA: TGTGCCAGCAGCTTAAGGCTAGGAACTACGCAGTATTTT.

The chain is built from TRBV12-5 and TRBJ2-2, with D maybe TRBD2 (6 bases). Germline lookup yields CDR1 LGHNT and CDR2 FRNRAP. The CDR3 has 14 amino acids. Trimming shortened V by 9 bases and J by 1 base, and 12 bases separated the two germline ends. This chain's CDR3 is CASRPGVNTGELFF. The CDR3 DNA reads as TGTGCTAGCAGACCGGGGGTGAACACCGGGGAGCTGTTTTTT.